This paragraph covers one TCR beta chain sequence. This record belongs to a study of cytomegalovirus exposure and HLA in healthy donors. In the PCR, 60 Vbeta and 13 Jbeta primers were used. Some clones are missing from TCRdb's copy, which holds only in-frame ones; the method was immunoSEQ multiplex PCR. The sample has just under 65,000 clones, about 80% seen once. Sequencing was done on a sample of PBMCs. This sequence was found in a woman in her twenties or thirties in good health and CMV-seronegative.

CDR3: CASSQIPGMTEAFF. The CDR3 region has the DNA TGCGCCAGCAGCCAAATTCCGGGTATGACTGAAGCTTTCTTT. The chain employs TRBV4-1 and TRBJ1-1; no clear D. Germline lookup yields CDR1 MGHRA and CDR2 YSYEKL. The V and J ends lost 2 bases and 5 bases respectively, with 12 bases between them. CDR3 length equals 14 residues.